The 24 T cell receptor beta chains below come from one sample, sequenced in a study of CD8 T cells in ankylosing spondylitis. TCRdb called the 5' RACE reads again in MiXCR, with one record for every CDR3 protein. The sample includes about 700,000 distinct CDR3 sequences, around 19% of them seen just once. Study conclusions and caveats: A motif of fewer than ten highly homologous TCR beta variants was seen as apparently characteristic of ankylosing spondylitis blood.

The antigens these receptors bind are not known. The sample was blood, either unsorted or a sorted T cell fraction (not recorded which). The receptors were sampled from a male donor with ankylosing spondylitis.

The gene calls are TRBV4-1 and TRBJ2-7, with 9 bases identical to TRBD1. The length of the CDR3 is 15 residues. V was clipped by 4 bases and J by 1 base; unmatched bases: 5. Per the germline V gene, CDR1 is MGHRA and CDR2 is YSYEKL. The CDR3 loop is CASSLRTGESYEQYF. CDR3 bases: TGCGCCAGCAGCCTTAGGACAGGGGAATCCTACGAGCAGTACTTC.

The chain employs TRBV20-1 and TRBJ2-1; D gene ambiguous. This CDR3 has 12 residues. Trimming shortened V by 1 base and J by 7 bases, and 8 bases separated the two germline ends. Germline CDR1 is DFQATT and CDR2 is SNEGSKA (reference sequence). CDR3 residues: CSARGMWNEQFF. Written as DNA, the CDR3 is TGCAGTGCTAGAGGAATGTGGAATGAGCAGTTCTTC.

The chain joins TRBV12-3 or TRBV12-4 to TRBJ1-1, with a possible D match to TRBD1 (6 bases). This CDR3 has 15 residues. Trimming took 3 bases from V and 4 from J, leaving 15 bases between them. The CDR3 spells CASSFRGGGSTEAFF. The CDR3 coding sequence is TGTGCCAGCAGTTTCAGGGGAGGGGGGTCCACTGAAGCTTTCTTT.

Here the CDR3 DNA reads TGTGCCAGCAGGGCGCAAGGTTCACCCCTCCACTTT. It specifies CASRAQGSPLHF. This chain links TRBV6-1 with TRBJ1-6; D remains unclear. Trimming cost V 6 bases and J 9 bases, with 9 bases left between them. Germline V gene data show CDR1 as MNHNS and CDR2 as SASEGT. The CDR3 has 12 amino acids.

This clonotype was picked up a small number of times. DNA for the CDR3: TGTGCCACCAGCAGGAAAGGCGAAAAACTGTTTTTT. Translated: CATSRKGEKLFF. The chain carries TRBV15 and TRBJ1-4; D not certain. Germline V gene data show CDR1 as LNHNV and CDR2 as YYDKDF (reference sequence). The CDR3 loop spans 12 amino acids. V lost 3 bases, J lost 8 bases, and 7 bases lay in between.

This clonotype has ten or more counts. The chain recombines TRBV12-3 or TRBV12-4 with TRBJ2-3; perhaps D is TRBD1 or TRBD2 (6 bases each). The CDR3 extends over 17 amino acids. Trimming took off 4 bases at V and 6 bases at J, with 23 bases between the two ends. CDR3 in amino acids: CASSSRIGGLNGDTQYF. DNA for the CDR3: TGTGCCAGCAGTTCCCGGATCGGGGGCCTGAACGGGGATACGCAGTATTTT.

This clonotype was recorded a few times. V usage is TRBV27 and J usage is TRBJ2-2; TRBD2 aligns across 14 bases. V shed 4 bases and J 5 bases; nucleotides not matched to a gene: 3. The CDR3 has 16 amino acids. Germline CDR1 and CDR2: MNHEY and SMNVEV (reference sequence). As DNA, the CDR3 is TGTGCCAGCAGTTCGGGGACTAGCGGGGGAACCGGGGAGCTGTTTTTT. Residues: CASSSGTSGGTGELFF.

The V gene is TRBV5-1, the J gene TRBJ1-6; D not resolved. V dropped 4 bases and J dropped 6 bases, with 8 bases sitting between them. The CDR3 is 13 residues long. Germline V gene data show CDR1 as SGHRS and CDR2 as YFSETQ. The CDR3 sequence is CASSPDPNSPLHF. Here the CDR3 DNA reads TGCGCCAGCAGCCCCGACCCTAATTCACCCCTCCACTTT.

The V and J genes are TRBV28 and TRBJ2-4; D remains ambiguous. Germline V gene data show CDR1 as MDHEN and CDR2 as SYDVKM. V gave up 2 bases and J gave up 3 bases, with 11 bases separating them. The CDR3 sequence is 15 residues long. The CDR3 region has the DNA TGTGCCAGCAGTTTAGCACGTGTTGGCAAAAACATTCAGTACTTC. This encodes CASSLARVGKNIQYF.

This rearrangement joins TRBV4-2 to TRBJ1-5; 7 nucleotides align to TRBD1. CDR3 length: 14 residues. The germline V gene encodes CDR1 LGHNA and CDR2 YNFKEQ. Germline trimming cut 2 bases from V and 5 bases from J; bases unmatched to any gene: 3. CDR3 loop: CASSQRTGYQPQHF. CDR3 coding DNA: TGTGCCAGCAGCCAACGGACAGGTTATCAGCCCCAGCATTTT.

The chain recombines TRBV7-2 with TRBJ2-5; 12 positions match TRBD2. The CDR3 loop spans 16 amino acids. V was clipped by 5 bases and J by 5 bases; unmatched bases: 9. Germline V CDR1 and CDR2: SGHTA, FQGNSA. The CDR3 protein is CASSLTSGGMGETQYF. The CDR3 DNA sequence: TGTGCCAGCAGCCTTACTAGCGGGGGGATGGGGGAGACCCAGTACTTC.

The V gene is TRBV20-1, the J gene TRBJ2-1; 8 bases are a match to TRBD2. Germline CDR1 reads DFQATT; CDR2 reads SNEGSKA (reference sequence). The CDR3 covers 14 residues. The V segment lost 6 bases and the J segment 7 bases; nucleotides outside the gene matches: 11. The CDR3 DNA sequence: TGCAGTGCCGACTCCGGGACTAGAAGGAATGAGCAGTTCTTC. It specifies CSADSGTRRNEQFF.

This clonotype was detected a few times. This chain links TRBV20-1 with TRBJ2-3, with D tentatively TRBD1 (6 bases). Trimming removed 5 bases at V and 5 bases at J, with 17 bases between. The V gene's germline CDR1 is DFQATT and CDR2 SNEGSKA (reference sequence). The CDR3 is made up of 14 amino acids. CDR3 residues: CSAQDYKGVDTQYF. The CDR3 DNA reads TGCAGTGCTCAAGACTACAAGGGGGTAGATACGCAGTATTTT.

This clonotype has only a few counts. The chain couples TRBV24-1 to TRBJ1-2, with D possibly TRBD1 on 5 matching bases. Germline values: CDR1 KGHDR, CDR2 SFDVKD. The V end lost 3 bases, the J end lost 8 bases, and 9 bases lay between the germline ends. The CDR3 is made up of 12 amino acids. CDR3 DNA: TGTGCCACCAGTGATCCACAGGACGGCTACACCTTC. Translating gives CATSDPQDGYTF.

This clonotype was found many times. The CDR3 bases are TGTGCCAGCAGTTACGGGCTAGCGGGATCCAATGAGCAGTTCTTC. It specifies CASSYGLAGSNEQFF. The chain recombines TRBV6-2 or TRBV6-3 with TRBJ2-1, with 9 bases fitting TRBD2. The V segment lost 2 bases and the J segment 6 bases; nucleotides outside the gene matches: 5. There are 15 residues in the CDR3. CDR1 and CDR2 from the germline V gene are MNHEY and SVGEGT.

This rearrangement joins TRBV9 to TRBJ2-7; D remains unclear. Looked up from germline, CDR1 is SGDLS and CDR2 is YYNGEE. The CDR3 loop spans 17 amino acids. V lost 0 bases and J lost 3, with 19 bases in between. This chain's CDR3 is CASSVARPLGSGYEQYF. The DNA for the CDR3 is TGTGCCAGCAGCGTAGCCCGACCGCTAGGGTCCGGCTACGAGCAGTACTTC.

A few counts support this clonotype. The chain carries TRBV2 and TRBJ1-2; TRBD1 might be the D (5 bases). The length of the CDR3 is 12 residues. Trimming took 4 bases from V and 4 from J, leaving 7 bases between them. The germline gives CDR1 SNHLY, CDR2 FYNNEI. This CDR3 is CASSGGIYGYTF. DNA for the CDR3: TGTGCCAGCAGTGGGGGGATCTATGGCTACACCTTC.

The chain links TRBV7-3 to TRBJ2-7, with a weak D call TRBD1 (6 bases). CDR3 length equals 15 residues. Trimming removed 0 bases from V and 3 bases from J, with 12 bases in between. Germline CDR1 is SGHTA and CDR2 is FQGTGA. This CDR3 reads CASSLTRGDYYEQYF. For the CDR3, the DNA is TGTGCCAGCAGCTTAACCAGGGGCGACTACTACGAGCAGTACTTC.

CDR3 nucleotides: TGCAGTGCTCCACGACAGGGGGCGGAGACCCAGTACTTC. It specifies CSAPRQGAETQYF. The genes are TRBV20-1 and TRBJ2-5; 10 positions agree with TRBD1. V shed 5 bases, J shed 5 bases, and the junction held 5 bases outside the gene matches. Germline CDR1 reads DFQATT; CDR2 reads SNEGSKA (reference sequence). There are 13 residues in the CDR3.

The J gene is TRBJ2-3, the V gene TRBV5-5; tentative D call: TRBD2 (5 bases). The CDR3 length is 14 residues. V lost 3 bases, J lost 2 bases, and 10 bases lay in between. Per the germline V gene, CDR1 is SGHKS and CDR2 is YYEKEE (reference sequence). CDR3 in DNA: TGTGCCAGCAGCTCCGACTATTTCACAGATACGCAGTATTTT. This translates into CASSSDYFTDTQYF.

This clonotype was recorded at least ten times. The rearrangement links TRBV14 to TRBJ2-7; 7 nucleotides match TRBD1. The CDR3 has 15 amino acids. V trimming: 3 bases; J trimming: 0 bases; junction bases outside the gene matches: 5. Germline CDR1 is SGHDN and CDR2 is FVKESK. In DNA form, the CDR3 reads TGTGCCAGCAGCCAGACAGGGAGTAGCTCCTACGAGCAGTACTTC. Translating it yields CASSQTGSSSYEQYF.

The chain recombines TRBV14 with TRBJ2-1; no reliable D call. Germline V gene sequence: CDR1 SGHDN, CDR2 FVKESK. The V and J ends lost 8 bases and 2 bases respectively, with 16 bases between them. CDR3 length equals 15 residues. CDR3 nucleotides: TGTGCCAGCGATCAAGGAGTGGTCCCCTACAATGAGCAGTTCTTC. Amino acids: CASDQGVVPYNEQFF.

V gene TRBV20-1 combines with J gene TRBJ2-6, with D possibly matching TRBD2 (5 bases). Between the trimmed V and J ends, which lost 6 bases and 3 bases, there was a span of 12 bases. The CDR3 length is 14 residues. Germline loops: CDR1 DFQATT, CDR2 SNEGSKA (reference sequence). The CDR3 region is CSAATRVGANVLTF. The CDR3 DNA sequence: TGCAGTGCCGCTACTAGGGTTGGGGCCAACGTCCTGACTTTC.

Only a few counts were recorded for this clonotype. The rearrangement uses TRBV2 and TRBJ1-1; TRBD1 agrees at 7 bases. CDR3 length: 15 amino acids. The germline CDR1 and CDR2 sequences are SNHLY and FYNNEI. With 5 bases clipped from V and 2 bases from J, the junction kept 8 bases outside the gene matches. The CDR3 bases are TGTGCCAGCAGTTTAGACAGGGCGGGAAACACTGAAGCTTTCTTT. This encodes CASSLDRAGNTEAFF.